A single sample gave rise to the 5 T cell receptor beta chains below, sequenced in a study of T cell changes during pregnancy in multiple sclerosis. Produced via immunoSEQ multiplex PCR; TCRdb's table is partial and in-frame only. The data contain roughly 75,000 clones, 80% to 95% of them seen just once; the ten biggest clones take up 2%. This material consisted of peripheral blood, taken in the third trimester of pregnancy. The receptors stem from a female donor in good health, enrolled as a control in a pregnancy study.

The sample holds a few counts of this clone. The chain carries TRBV9 and TRBJ1-1, with D tentatively TRBD1 (5 bases). The CDR3 sequence is 13 residues long. V lost 6 bases, J lost 2 bases, and 11 bases lay in between. Germline CDR1 and CDR2: SGDLS and YYNGEE. The CDR3 DNA reads as TGTGCCAGCACCCCGGACACTAACACTGAAGCTTTCTTT. It translates to CASTPDTNTEAFF.

This chain connects TRBV7-9 to TRBJ1-1, with 7 bases aligning to TRBD1. V shed 5 bases, J shed 0 bases, and the junction held 6 bases outside the gene matches. The CDR3 extends over 15 amino acids. Germline V gene lookup returns CDR1 SEHNR and CDR2 FQNEAQ (reference sequence). The CDR3 sequence is CASSPQTGLNTEAFF. In DNA, the CDR3 is TGTGCCAGCAGCCCGCAGACAGGGCTGAACACTGAAGCTTTCTTT.

The V and J genes are TRBV7-9 and TRBJ2-1, with D hard to call. Germline CDR1 is SEHNR and CDR2 is FQNEAQ (reference sequence). V was cut by 3 bases and J by 5 bases, with 2 bases left in between. The CDR3 has 11 amino acids. The DNA of the CDR3 is TGTGCCAGCAGCTTTAACAATGAGCAGTTCTTC. It codes for CASSFNNEQFF.

This rearrangement joins TRBV5-6 to TRBJ2-7; possible D gene TRBD1, 6 bases. Germline V lookup: CDR1 SGHDT, CDR2 YYEEEE. This CDR3 contains 14 residues. Deletions cut 0 bases from V and 5 bases from J, with 12 bases between. The CDR3 spells CASSLADSIDEQYF. CDR3 nucleotides: TGTGCCAGCAGCTTGGCGGACAGTATCGACGAGCAGTACTTC.

The chain uses TRBV4-2 and TRBJ2-5, with no clear D. The CDR3 runs to 13 residues. Per the germline V gene, CDR1 is LGHNA and CDR2 is YNFKEQ. V was clipped by 2 bases and J by 3 bases, with 7 bases between them. The CDR3 DNA follows: TGTGCCAGCAGCCAATCTGGCAAAGAGACCCAGTACTTC. The encoded protein is CASSQSGKETQYF.